This T cell receptor (beta chain) was observed in a study of cytomegalovirus exposure and HLA in healthy donors. PCR employed 60 Vbeta and 13 Jbeta primers. Method: immunoSEQ multiplex PCR; TCRdb's copy keeps in-frame clones and lacks some. The sample lists 150,000 to 200,000 clones, roughly 80% occurring once. CDR3 length: 15 amino acids. The germline gives CDR1 MNHEY, CDR2 SVGAGI. Trimming removed 0 bases from V and 5 bases from J, with 12 bases in between. This clonotype originated in a man between 50 and 59 years old in good health and CMV-seronegative. The V call is TRBV6-5, the J call TRBJ2-3, with D maybe TRBD1 (5 bases). The sample taken for sequencing was PBMCs. The CDR3 loop is CASSYSPAGLDTQYF. The CDR3 nucleotides are TGTGCCAGCAGTTACTCCCCCGCAGGGTTAGATACGCAGTATTTT.